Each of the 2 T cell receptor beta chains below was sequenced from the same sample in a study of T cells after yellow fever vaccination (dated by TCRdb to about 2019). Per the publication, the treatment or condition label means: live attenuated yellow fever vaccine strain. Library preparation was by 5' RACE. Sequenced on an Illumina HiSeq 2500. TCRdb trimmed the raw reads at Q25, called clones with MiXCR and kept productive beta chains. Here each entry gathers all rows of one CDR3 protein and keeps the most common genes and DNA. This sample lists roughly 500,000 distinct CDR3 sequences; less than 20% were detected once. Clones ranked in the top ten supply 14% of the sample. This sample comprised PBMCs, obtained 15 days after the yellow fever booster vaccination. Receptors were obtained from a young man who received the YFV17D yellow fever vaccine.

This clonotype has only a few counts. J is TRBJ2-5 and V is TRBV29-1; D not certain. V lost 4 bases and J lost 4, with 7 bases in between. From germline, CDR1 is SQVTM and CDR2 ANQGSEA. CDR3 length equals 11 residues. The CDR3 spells CSVVRLETQYF. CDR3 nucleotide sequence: TGCAGCGTTGTCCGGTTAGAGACCCAGTACTTC.

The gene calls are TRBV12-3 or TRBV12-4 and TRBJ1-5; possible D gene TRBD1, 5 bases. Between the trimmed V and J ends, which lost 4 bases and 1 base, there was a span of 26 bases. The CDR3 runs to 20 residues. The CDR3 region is CASSSPRGARRGSSNQPQHF. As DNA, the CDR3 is TGTGCCAGCAGTTCACCCCGAGGGGCGCGGCGGGGTTCGAGCAATCAGCCCCAGCATTTT.